Sequencing of this T cell receptor (beta chain) was carried out in a study of T cell repertoires in cytomegalovirus infection. As for the study in general: Indications came from public TCR beta signatures; they pointed to CMV infection and to a matching HLA type. Findings and caveats of the study: The ex vivo response showed dominance by HLA-C-restricted CMV-specific TCR beta clonotypes. Accumulated public TCR beta family frequency recognized individuals carrying CMV together with the relevant HLA.

Only a few counts were recorded for this clonotype. What it recognizes is unknown. The V gene's germline CDR1 is SGHVS and CDR2 FQNEAQ. Deletions cut 1 base from V and 9 bases from J, with 10 bases between. The length of the CDR3 is 14 residues. TCRdb reprocessed the reads with MiXCR, giving one entry per CDR3 protein. The sample gives 450,000 to 600,000 distinct CDR3 sequences, about 42% of which show up once; about 41% is in the top ten. The clonotype originates from a human donor in good health (CMV status not recorded). Some clones in this sample may be carry-over from other donors' samples. The V call is TRBV7-8, the J call TRBJ1-6; weak D call: TRBD1 (6 bases). Source: cultured PBMCs, taken from culture after CMV antigen stimulation. The DNA of the CDR3 is TGTGCCAGCAGCTTAGTTTCCAGGGGTTCACCCCTCCACTTT. Its translation: CASSLVSRGSPLHF.